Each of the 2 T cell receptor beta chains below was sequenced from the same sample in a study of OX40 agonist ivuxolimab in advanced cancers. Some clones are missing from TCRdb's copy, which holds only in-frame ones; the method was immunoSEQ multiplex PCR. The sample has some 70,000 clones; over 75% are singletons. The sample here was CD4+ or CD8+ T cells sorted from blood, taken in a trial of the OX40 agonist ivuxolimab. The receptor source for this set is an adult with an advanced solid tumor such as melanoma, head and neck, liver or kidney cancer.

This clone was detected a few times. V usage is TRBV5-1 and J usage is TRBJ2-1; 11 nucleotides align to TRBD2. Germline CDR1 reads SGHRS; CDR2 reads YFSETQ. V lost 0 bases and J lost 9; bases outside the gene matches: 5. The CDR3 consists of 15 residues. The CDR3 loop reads CASSLVSGGAPEQFF. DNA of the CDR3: TGCGCCAGCAGCTTGGTTAGCGGGGGGGCACCTGAGCAGTTCTTC.

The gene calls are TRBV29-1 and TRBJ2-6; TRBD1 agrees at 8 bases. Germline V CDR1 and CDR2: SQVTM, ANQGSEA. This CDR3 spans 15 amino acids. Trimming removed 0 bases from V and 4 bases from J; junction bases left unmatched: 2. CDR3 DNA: TGCAGCGTTGAAGATCAGGGGGCAGGGGCCAACGTCCTGACTTTC. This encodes CSVEDQGAGANVLTF.